This entry describes one T cell receptor (beta chain). One entry per CDR3 protein results from TCRdb running MiXCR on the RT-PCR reads. The table lists approximately 720,000 distinct CDR3 sequences, 14% of them singletons. The CDR3 has 14 amino acids. CDR1 SQVTM and CDR2 ANQGSEA come from the germline V gene. V was trimmed by 7 bases and J by 3 bases, leaving 17 bases between them. This sequence was found in a female donor in good health, serving as a healthy control. This chain links TRBV29-1 with TRBJ2-3, with a possible D match to TRBD2 (7 bases). Sequencing was done on a sample of memory CD4+ T cells from blood. The CDR3 loop is CSAKKGGRTDTQYF. CDR3 DNA: TGCAGCGCCAAGAAGGGGGGGAGGACAGATACGCAGTATTTT.